The subject of this entry is one TCR beta chain. Its antigen is not known. This entry is derived from a study of cytomegalovirus exposure and HLA in healthy donors. Whole-study findings and limits: The HLA-A and HLA-B alleles of most subjects were reportedly predicted accurately from TCR beta sequences. Analyzed later, association rates of TCRs varied across HLA loci, with DRB1 most and HLA-C fewest.

The PCR contained 60 Vbeta and 13 Jbeta primers. The protocol was immunoSEQ multiplex PCR, while the TCRdb copy is restricted to in-frame clones and leaves out a portion. The data hold about 160,000 clones, with roughly 87% observed a single time. The specimen sequenced was PBMCs. The TCR sequence derives from a woman aged 25 to 39 in good health and CMV-seronegative.

Here the CDR3 reads CASSPVGRGALTDTQYF. In nucleotides, the CDR3 is TGTGCCAGCAGCCCCGTCGGGCGGGGGGCCCTCACAGATACGCAGTATTTT. The chain carries TRBV5-4 and TRBJ2-3; 8 bases fit TRBD2. CDR1 and CDR2 from the germline V gene are SGHNT and YYREEE (reference sequence). V shed 4 bases and J 2 bases; nucleotides not matched to a gene: 12. This CDR3 spans 17 amino acids.